What follows is one T cell receptor beta chain and its context. Methods used by the authors: Quantification of nucleated cells was approximated via reference gene primer amplification. Generated by immunoSEQ multiplex PCR, the TCRdb table keeps only in-frame clones and is missing some. The V and J calls and clone size were taken over from that table, and D and trimming were inferred from the DNA. The profile shows some 260,000 clones, around 90% of them singletons. This sample is part of a study of blood T cell repertoires in COVID-19. The wider study: The origin of the acute and convalescent COVID-19 samples was the United States, Italy and Spain. The analysed material was cDNA or gDNA that came from T cells, B-cell-depleted T cells, or PBMCs.

The germline V gene has CDR1 DFQATT and CDR2 SNEGSKA (reference sequence). This CDR3 is 10 amino acids long. Deletions cut 5 bases from V and 5 bases from J, with 6 bases between. Sequencing used peripheral blood. The chain has TRBV20-1 and TRBJ1-2; possible D gene TRBD1, 5 bases. The clonotype was recovered from a human donor in a cohort sampled during active COVID-19. In DNA, the CDR3 is TGCAGTGCTGCAGGGTATGGCTACACCTTC. Protein product: CSAAGYGYTF.